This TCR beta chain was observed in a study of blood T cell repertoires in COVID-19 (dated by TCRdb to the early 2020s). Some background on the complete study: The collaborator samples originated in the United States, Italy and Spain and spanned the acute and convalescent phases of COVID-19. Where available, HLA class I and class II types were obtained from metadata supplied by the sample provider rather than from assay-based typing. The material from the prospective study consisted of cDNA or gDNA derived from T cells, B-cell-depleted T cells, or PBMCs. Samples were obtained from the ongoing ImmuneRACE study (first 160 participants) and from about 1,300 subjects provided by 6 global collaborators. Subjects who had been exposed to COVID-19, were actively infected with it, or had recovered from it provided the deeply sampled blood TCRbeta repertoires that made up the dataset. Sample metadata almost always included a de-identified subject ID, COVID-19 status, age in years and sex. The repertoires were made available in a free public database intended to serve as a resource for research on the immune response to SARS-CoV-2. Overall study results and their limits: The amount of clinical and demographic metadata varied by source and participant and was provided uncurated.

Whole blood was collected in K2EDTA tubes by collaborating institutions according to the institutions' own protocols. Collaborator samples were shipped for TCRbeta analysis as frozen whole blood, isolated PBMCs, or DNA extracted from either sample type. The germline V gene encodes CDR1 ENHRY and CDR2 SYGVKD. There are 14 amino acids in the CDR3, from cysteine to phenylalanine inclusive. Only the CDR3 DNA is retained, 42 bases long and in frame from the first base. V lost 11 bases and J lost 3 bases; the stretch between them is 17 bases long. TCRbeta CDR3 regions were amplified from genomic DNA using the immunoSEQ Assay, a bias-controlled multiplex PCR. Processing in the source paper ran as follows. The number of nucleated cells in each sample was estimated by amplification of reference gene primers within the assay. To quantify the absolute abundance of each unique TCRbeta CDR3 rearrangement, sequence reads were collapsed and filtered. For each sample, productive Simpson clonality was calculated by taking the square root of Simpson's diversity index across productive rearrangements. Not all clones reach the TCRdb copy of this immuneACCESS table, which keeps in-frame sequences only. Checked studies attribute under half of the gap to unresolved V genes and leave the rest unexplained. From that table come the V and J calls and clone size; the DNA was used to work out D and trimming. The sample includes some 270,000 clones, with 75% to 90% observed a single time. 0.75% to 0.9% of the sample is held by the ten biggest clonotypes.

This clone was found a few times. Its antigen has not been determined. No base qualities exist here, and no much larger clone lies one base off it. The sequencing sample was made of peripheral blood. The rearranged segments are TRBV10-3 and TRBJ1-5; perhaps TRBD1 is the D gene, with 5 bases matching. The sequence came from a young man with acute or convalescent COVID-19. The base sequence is TGTGCCTCCCGTACGGGCAGGGACAATCAGCCCCAGCATTTT. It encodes CASRTGRDNQPQHF.